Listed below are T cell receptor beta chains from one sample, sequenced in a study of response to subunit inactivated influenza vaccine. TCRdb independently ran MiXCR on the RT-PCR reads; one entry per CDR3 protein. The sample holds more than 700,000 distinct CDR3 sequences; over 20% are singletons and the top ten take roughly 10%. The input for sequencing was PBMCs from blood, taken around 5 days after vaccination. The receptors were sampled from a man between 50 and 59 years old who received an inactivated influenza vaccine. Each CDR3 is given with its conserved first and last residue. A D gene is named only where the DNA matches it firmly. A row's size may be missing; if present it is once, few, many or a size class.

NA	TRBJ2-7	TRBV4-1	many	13	CASSHFGTYEQYF	TGCGCCAGCAGCCATTTCGGGACCTACGAGCAGTACTTC
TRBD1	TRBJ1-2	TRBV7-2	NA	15	CASSPRQGETYGYTF	TGTGCCAGCAGCCCCCGACAGGGGGAGACCTATGGCTACACCTTC
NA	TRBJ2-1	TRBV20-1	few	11	CSARWVQEQFF	TGCAGTGCCCGGTGGGTCCAAGAGCAGTTCTTC
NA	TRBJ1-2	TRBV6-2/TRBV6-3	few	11	CASSHLSGYTF	TGTGCCAGCAGTCACCTCAGTGGCTACACCTTC
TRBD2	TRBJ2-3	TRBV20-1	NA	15	CSARRLAGDTDTQYF	TGCAGTGCTAGAAGGCTAGCGGGTGACACAGATACGCAGTATTTT
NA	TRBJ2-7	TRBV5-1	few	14	CASSLAAGRYEQYF	TGCGCCAGCAGCTTGGCGGCGGGACGCTACGAGCAGTACTTC
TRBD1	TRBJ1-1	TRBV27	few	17	CASKPFGQGVPGTEAFF	TGTGCCAGTAAACCCTTTGGACAGGGAGTCCCAGGCACTGAAGCTTTCTTT
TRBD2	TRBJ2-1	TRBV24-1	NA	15	CATTRAGGLDNEQFF	TGTGCCACCACTCGAGCGGGGGGTCTCGACAATGAGCAGTTCTTC
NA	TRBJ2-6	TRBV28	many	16	CASLGNPGVGANVLTF	TGTGCCAGCCTGGGCAATCCAGGGGTTGGGGCCAACGTCCTGACTTTC
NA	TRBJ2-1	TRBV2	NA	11	CASTERNEQFF	TGTGCCAGCACAGAAAGGAATGAGCAGTTCTTC
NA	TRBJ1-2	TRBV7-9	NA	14	CASSPDGPNYGYTF	TGTGCCAGCAGCCCCGACGGGCCTAACTATGGCTACACCTTC
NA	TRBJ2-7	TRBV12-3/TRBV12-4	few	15	CASSVRWETDYEQYF	TGTGCCAGCAGTGTAAGATGGGAGACAGACTACGAGCAGTACTTC
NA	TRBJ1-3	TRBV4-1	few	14	CASSQVNAGNTIYF	TGCGCCAGCAGCCAAGTCAACGCTGGAAACACCATATATTTT
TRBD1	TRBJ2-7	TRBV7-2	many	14	CASSLVDRGGEQYF	TGTGCCAGCAGCTTAGTGGACAGGGGGGGCGAGCAGTACTTC
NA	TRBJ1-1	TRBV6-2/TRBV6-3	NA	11	CASSYSIEAFF	TGTGCCAGCAGTTACTCGATTGAAGCTTTCTTT
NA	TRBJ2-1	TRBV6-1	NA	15	CASSGRDLLHNEQFF	TGTGCCAGCAGCGGCCGGGACCTACTTCACAATGAGCAGTTCTTC
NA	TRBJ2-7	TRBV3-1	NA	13	CASSQGSLYEQYF	TGTGCCAGCAGCCAAGGGTCCCTCTACGAGCAGTACTTC
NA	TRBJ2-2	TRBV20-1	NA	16	CSATPRGPGETGELFF	TGCAGTGCTACCCCGCGGGGACCCGGGGAGACCGGGGAGCTGTTTTTT
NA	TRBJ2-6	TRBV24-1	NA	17	CATSDPGRGSGANVLTF	TGTGCCACCAGTGACCCGGGCCGCGGCTCTGGGGCCAACGTCCTGACTTTC
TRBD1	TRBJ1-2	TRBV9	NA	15	CASSVDGQGNYGYTF	TGTGCCAGCAGCGTAGACGGACAGGGTAACTATGGCTACACCTTC
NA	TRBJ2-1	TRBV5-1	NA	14	CASSLGQDSNEQFF	TGCGCCAGCAGCTTGGGTCAAGACTCCAATGAGCAGTTCTTC
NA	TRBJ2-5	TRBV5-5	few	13	CASSPQGQETQYF	TGTGCCAGCAGCCCTCAGGGTCAAGAGACCCAGTACTTC
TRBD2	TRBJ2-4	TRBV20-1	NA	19	CSASPGGSHLKPAKNIQYF	TGCAGTGCTTCTCCGGGCGGGAGTCATTTAAAACCAGCCAAAAACATTCAGTACTTC